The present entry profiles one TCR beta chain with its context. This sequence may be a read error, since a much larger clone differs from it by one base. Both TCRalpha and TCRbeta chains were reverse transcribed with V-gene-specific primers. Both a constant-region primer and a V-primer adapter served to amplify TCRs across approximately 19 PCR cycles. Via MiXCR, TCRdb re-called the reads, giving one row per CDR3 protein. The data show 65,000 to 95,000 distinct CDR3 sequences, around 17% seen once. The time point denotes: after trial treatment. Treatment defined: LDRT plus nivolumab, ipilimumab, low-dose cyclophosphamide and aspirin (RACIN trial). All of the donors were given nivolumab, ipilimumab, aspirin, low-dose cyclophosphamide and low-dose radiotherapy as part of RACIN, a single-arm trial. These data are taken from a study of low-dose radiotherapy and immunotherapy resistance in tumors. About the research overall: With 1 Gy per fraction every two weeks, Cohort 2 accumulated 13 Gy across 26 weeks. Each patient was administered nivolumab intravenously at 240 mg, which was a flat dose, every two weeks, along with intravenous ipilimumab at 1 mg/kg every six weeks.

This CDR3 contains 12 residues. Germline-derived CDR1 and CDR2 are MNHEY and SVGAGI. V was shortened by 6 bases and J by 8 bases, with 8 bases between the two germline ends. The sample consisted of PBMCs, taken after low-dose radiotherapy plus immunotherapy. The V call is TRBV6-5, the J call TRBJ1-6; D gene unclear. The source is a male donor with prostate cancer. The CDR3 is CASSIPHSPLHF. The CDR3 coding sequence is TGTGCCAGCAGCATACCCCATTCACCCCTCCACTTT.